Shown below are 2 T cell receptor beta chains from a single sample sequenced in a study of T cell repertoires in cytomegalovirus infection. Antigen specificity for these receptors is unknown. Each CDR3 protein is one row after TCRdb ran MiXCR on the reads. The profile shows roughly 920,000 distinct CDR3 sequences, around 30% of them singletons. The sequences come from cultured CD8+ T cells from PBMCs, collected from culture after CMV antigen stimulation. These receptors were taken from a human donor in good health (CMV status not recorded). Some clones in this sample may be carry-over from other donors' samples.

The sample holds a few counts of this clonotype. The rearrangement uses TRBV7-8 and TRBJ1-4, with D possibly TRBD1 on 5 matching bases. The CDR3 runs 14 residues. The V gene's germline CDR1 is SGHVS and CDR2 FQNEAQ. Trimming took off 1 base at V and 8 bases at J, with 11 bases between the two ends. The CDR3 sequence is CASSLGRREEKLFF. The CDR3 DNA is TGTGCCAGCAGCTTAGGGCGCAGGGAGGAAAAACTGTTTTTT. The variable domain in full, with the rest retrieved from reference TRBV7-8 and TRBJ1-4, is GAGVSQSPRYKVAKRGQDVALRCDPISGHVSLFWYQQALGQGPEFLTYFQNEAQLDKSGLPSDRFFAERPEGSVSTLKIQRTQQEDSAVYLCASSLGRREEKLFFGSGTQLSVL.

This clonotype was counted at least ten times. The rearrangement joins TRBV7-8 to TRBJ2-5; D perhaps matches TRBD2 (6 bases). V lost 4 bases and J lost 2, with 11 bases in between. The CDR3 spans 14 residues. Germline values: CDR1 SGHVS, CDR2 FQNEAQ. CDR3 DNA: TGTGCCAGCAGCTCCCCGGGACTTCAAGAGACCCAGTACTTC. It translates to CASSSPGLQETQYF.